This TCR beta chain was recovered during a study of blood T cell repertoires in COVID-19. Study information: The United States, Italy and Spain were the sources of the acute and convalescent COVID-19 samples. The analysed material was cDNA or gDNA that came from T cells, B-cell-depleted T cells, or PBMCs.

Looked up from germline, CDR1 is WNHNN and CDR2 is SYGVQD (reference sequence). CDR3 size: 18 residues. Deletions cut 4 bases from V and 5 bases from J, with 27 bases between. In the original workflow: It was from reference gene primer amplification that nucleated cell counts were estimated. Produced via immunoSEQ multiplex PCR; TCRdb's table is partial and in-frame only. That table is the source of V, J and clone size, and D and trimming were worked out from the DNA. The table includes about 300,000 clones, roughly 87% detected once. The sequenced material came from peripheral blood. The rearrangement links TRBV10-1 to TRBJ2-7; a weak D match, TRBD2 (6 bases). The origin of this receptor is a man between 18 and 29 years old with active or convalescent COVID-19. The CDR3 is CASSGGRAGDSGIHEQYF. The CDR3 DNA sequence: TGCGCCAGCAGTGGGGGACGAGCGGGTGACAGTGGGATACACGAGCAGTACTTC.